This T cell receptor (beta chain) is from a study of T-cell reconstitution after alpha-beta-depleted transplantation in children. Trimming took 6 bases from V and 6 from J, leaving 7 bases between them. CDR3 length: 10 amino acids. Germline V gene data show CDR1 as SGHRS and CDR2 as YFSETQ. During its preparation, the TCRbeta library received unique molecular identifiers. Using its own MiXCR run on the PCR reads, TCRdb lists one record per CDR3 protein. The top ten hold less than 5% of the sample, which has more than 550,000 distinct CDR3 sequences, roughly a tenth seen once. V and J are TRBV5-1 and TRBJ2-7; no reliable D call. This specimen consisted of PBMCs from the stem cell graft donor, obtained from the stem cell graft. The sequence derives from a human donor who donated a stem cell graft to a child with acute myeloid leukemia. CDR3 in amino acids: CASKGLEQYF. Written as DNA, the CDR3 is TGCGCCAGCAAAGGGCTCGAGCAGTACTTC.